The 20 T cell receptor beta chains listed next were all sequenced from one sample in a study of blood T cell repertoires in COVID-19 (TCRdb year 2020). Libraries came from the immunoSEQ multiplex PCR assay. This immuneACCESS table, as held by TCRdb, lists in-frame sequences with V and J called but not all clones. Of the missing ones, under half trace to an unresolved V gene in checked studies; the others have no known cause. The sample has 140,000 or so clones on record, 80% to 90% of them singletons. About 1.7% of the sample is in the top ten clones. What was sequenced was peripheral blood. These receptor sequences come from a woman in her forties or fifties with acute or convalescent COVID-19.

The J gene is TRBJ1-2, the V gene TRBV9; D unresolved. The CDR3 extends over 16 amino acids. Germline assignment: CDR1 SGDLS and CDR2 YYNGEE. With 0 bases removed from V and 2 bases from J, the gap between germline ends came to 14 bases. The DNA for the CDR3 is TGTGCCAGCAGCGTAGGAATGGCGGCAGCCAACTATGGCTACACCTTC. It codes for CASSVGMAAANYGYTF.

The chain uses TRBV29-1 and TRBJ2-3, with D perhaps matching TRBD1 (6 bases). CDR1 and CDR2 from the germline V gene are SQVTM and ANQGSEA. The CDR3 is 12 amino acids. The ends were cut back, 7 bases at V and 4 bases at J, with 12 bases in the middle. The CDR3 bases are TGCAGCGCCCACAGGGAGCCAGATACGCAGTATTTT. Protein product: CSAHREPDTQYF.

This sequence joins TRBV6-6 and TRBJ1-4, with D perhaps matching TRBD1 (6 bases). The V end was cut by 6 bases, the J end by 0 bases, with 17 bases between. CDR1 and CDR2 from the germline V gene are MNHNY and SVGAGI (reference sequence). The CDR3 is made up of 17 amino acids. The CDR3 sequence: CASSREGQQTTNEKLFF. CDR3 in DNA: TGTGCCAGCAGCCGAGAAGGACAGCAAACAACTAATGAAAAACTGTTTTTT.

The CDR3 DNA sequence: TGTGCCAGCGCAAGCGGGTCTTACAATGAGCAGTTCTTC. This gives the protein CASASGSYNEQFF. The chain carries TRBV6-6 and TRBJ2-1; TRBD2 might be the D (6 bases). The V end was cut by 8 bases, the J end by 4 bases, with 12 bases between. Germline V gene data show CDR1 as MNHNY and CDR2 as SVGAGI (reference sequence). The CDR3 spans 13 residues.

The V gene is TRBV3-1 (or the pseudogene TRBV3-2), the J gene TRBJ2-5; the D is unclear. This CDR3 has 11 amino acids. With 5 bases removed from V and 7 bases from J, the gap between germline ends came to 8 bases. The V gene's germline CDR1 is LGHDT and CDR2 YNNKEL (reference sequence). The CDR3 loop is CASSLTGTQYF. The DNA for the CDR3 is TGTGCCAGCAGCTTGACGGGGACCCAGTACTTC.

The CDR3 DNA reads as TGCGCCAGCAGCCAAGGTATACAGGGGGGAGAGACCCAGTACTTC. It encodes CASSQGIQGGETQYF. This chain connects TRBV4-1 to TRBJ2-5, with 8 bases fitting TRBD1. The CDR3 is made up of 15 amino acids. V lost 1 base to trimming and J lost 4 bases; unmatched junction nucleotides: 5. Germline loops: CDR1 MGHRA, CDR2 YSYEKL.

The chain couples TRBV2 to TRBJ1-2; D unresolved. Trimming left V 1 base short and J 3 bases short, with 9 bases between. Germline CDR1 and CDR2: SNHLY and FYNNEI. This CDR3 has 14 residues. CDR3: CASSEGRVDYGYTF. The DNA for the CDR3 is TGTGCCAGCAGTGAAGGGAGGGTCGACTATGGCTACACCTTC.

V is TRBV29-1 and J is TRBJ1-1, with 7 bases that match TRBD1. The CDR3 runs 15 residues. Germline CDR1 reads SQVTM; CDR2 reads ANQGSEA. The ends lost 7 bases at V and 0 bases at J; junction bases unmatched: 11. The CDR3 coding sequence is TGCAGCGGGAGAGACCGGGACAGCATGAACACTGAAGCTTTCTTT. This sequence encodes CSGRDRDSMNTEAFF.

V gene TRBV5-7 combines with J gene TRBJ1-2; possible D gene TRBD1, 5 bases. TRBV5-7 is noted as an ORF with a role that remains uncertain. V lost 4 bases and J 12 bases, leaving 19 bases between the germline ends. The CDR3 is made up of 13 amino acids. CDR3 protein: CASSPDQGRKDTF. The CDR3 region has the DNA TGTGCCAGCAGCCCGGATCAGGGCAGAAAAGACACCTTC.

As DNA, the CDR3 is TGCGCCAGCAGCCAAGTCCCCAAAACGGTAGAGCTGTTTTTT. Translated: CASSQVPKTVELFF. J is TRBJ2-2 and V is TRBV4-1; D unresolved. The V and J ends lost 1 base and 11 bases respectively, with 14 bases between them. CDR3 length equals 14 residues. Germline lookup yields CDR1 MGHRA and CDR2 YSYEKL.

With respect to this clone: The junction departs from germline at one end; a sequencing error may be responsible. The chain is built from TRBV7-7 and TRBJ2-7, with 9 bases matching TRBD2. Germline assignment: CDR1 SSHAT and CDR2 FNYEAQ (reference sequence). There are 18 residues in the CDR3. In nucleotides, the CDR3 is TGTGCTAGCAGCGACAACCCGACTAGCGGAGGGTGCTCCTACGAGCAGTACTTC. Residues: CASSDNPTSGGCSYEQYF.

The V call is TRBV12-3 or TRBV12-4, the J call TRBJ1-5; D call uncertain. Trimming took 3 bases from V and 3 from J, leaving 6 bases between them. The CDR3 extends over 13 amino acids. CDR3: CASSLSVNQPQHF. In nucleotides, the CDR3 is TGTGCCAGCAGTTTGTCGGTCAATCAGCCCCAGCATTTT.

This clone has more than one count but fewer than ten. This rearrangement joins TRBV18 to TRBJ1-1, with TRBD1 as a possible D gene (6 bases). Trimming took off 10 bases at V and 1 base at J, with 16 bases between the two ends. The germline V gene has CDR1 KGHSH and CDR2 LQKENI. CDR3 length equals 14 residues. The CDR3 DNA follows: TGTGCCACCTCCCTTAAGGGGGAGAACACTGAAGCTTTCTTT. Residues: CATSLKGENTEAFF.

V usage is TRBV6-5 and J usage is TRBJ2-7; D call uncertain. This CDR3 contains 15 residues. Germline lookup yields CDR1 MNHEY and CDR2 SVGAGI. Trimming left V 2 bases short and J 2 bases short, with 13 bases between. In DNA form, the CDR3 reads TGTGCCAGCAGTTACAGCGATCTACCAGCCTACGAGCAGTACTTC. Protein: CASSYSDLPAYEQYF.

The J gene is TRBJ2-3, the V gene TRBV6-6; TRBD2 matches at 7 bases. Germline V gives CDR1 MNHNY, CDR2 SVGAGI (reference sequence). This CDR3 is built from 16 residues. With 8 bases clipped from V and 3 bases from J, the junction kept 14 bases outside the gene matches. As DNA, the CDR3 is TGTGCCAGCGGGCGTGGACTAGTCCAAAGTACAGATACGCAGTATTTT. Residues: CASGRGLVQSTDTQYF.

The chain employs TRBV24-1 and TRBJ2-7, with 9 bases fitting TRBD1. Germline-derived CDR1 and CDR2 are KGHDR and SFDVKD. V lost 3 bases and J lost 3; bases outside the gene matches: 2. The CDR3 sequence is 14 residues long. For the CDR3, the DNA is TGTGCCACCAGTGATAGGGACAGGGACTACGAGCAGTACTTC. Protein: CATSDRDRDYEQYF.

This clone has a single count. V usage is TRBV5-1 and J usage is TRBJ1-6; 8 bases align to TRBD1. This CDR3 has 15 amino acids. CDR1 and CDR2 (germline): SGHRS, YFSETQ. Germline trimming cut 0 bases from V and 10 bases from J; bases unmatched to any gene: 6. For the CDR3, the DNA is TGCGCCAGCAGCTTGGCAGGGGGCGATCGGTCACCCCTCCACTTT. It codes for CASSLAGGDRSPLHF.

This chain links TRBV5-4 with TRBJ2-5; the match to TRBD2 covers 9 bases. V was clipped by 4 bases and J by 5 bases; unmatched bases: 9. The V gene's germline CDR1 is SGHNT and CDR2 YYREEE (reference sequence). The CDR3 totals 15 residues. CDR3 sequence reads: CASSLARGGGETQYF. The CDR3 DNA sequence: TGTGCCAGCAGCCTCGCGCGGGGGGGCGGGGAGACCCAGTACTTC.

This clone was counted between two and nine times. The chain couples TRBV30 to TRBJ1-5; TRBD1 might be the D (5 bases). The CDR3 length is 10 residues. CDR1 and CDR2 from the germline V gene are GTSNPN and SVGIG (reference sequence). V lost 4 bases and J lost 9, with 7 bases in between. CDR3 loop: CAWIDRPQHF. Here the CDR3 DNA reads TGTGCCTGGATTGACAGGCCCCAGCATTTT.

The rearrangement uses TRBV19 and TRBJ2-5; TRBD1 agrees at 9 bases. From germline, CDR1 is LNHDA and CDR2 SQIVND (reference sequence). J was trimmed by 1 base and V by 6 bases; bases with no gene match: 18. This CDR3 region has 19 residues. CDR3 DNA: TGTGCCAGTAGCTTTAATTCCGGGACAGGGTCGCCGATCCAAGAGACCCAGTACTTC. Protein: CASSFNSGTGSPIQETQYF.